Described below is a single T cell receptor beta chain sequence and its context. Its antigen target is currently unknown. One base away there is no much larger clone; base qualities are not given. CDR1 is given as ENHRY and CDR2 as SYGVKD, both from the germline V gene. The CDR3 runs 13 residues from the cysteine to the phenylalanine. Here the CDR3 DNA is all that survives: 39 bases in frame from base 1. V was cut back by 0 bases and J by 7 bases, leaving a gap of 7 bases between them. The data were taken from a study of CD8+CD57+ T cells in acquired aplastic anemia (dated by TCRdb to between 2018 and 2020). With regard to the full study: DNA extracted from sorted CD4+ and CD8+ cells had a mean of roughly 3.3 ug, with a range of about 0.2 to 30 ug. A CD8+CD57+ expansion meant a frequency higher than the mean frequency seen in healthy subjects.

Flow cytometry had shown CD8+CD57+ cell expansion in the patients selected for sequencing. Severe acquired aplastic anemia was diagnosed in all patients according to International Study of Aplastic Anemia and Agranulocytosis and Camitta criteria. No patient had received any therapy when blood was sampled. The study deep-sequenced TCR repertoires of sorted CD4+ and CD8+ blood T cells from severe aplastic anemia patients and healthy subjects. In the USA, patient enrollment took place under clinicaltrials.gov protocols 00001620, 01623167, 00001397, 00071045, 00081523 and 00961064. Ficoll-Paque density gradient centrifugation was used to isolate peripheral blood mononuclear cells. Before DNA extraction, CD4+ and CD8+ T cells were sorted with FACS or magnetic beads. Profiling of TCR beta VDJ combinations and CDR3 sequences used genomic DNA as the template. TCR repertoire sequencing was run on an Illumina HiSeq 2000. Regarding the original processing steps: TRBV/TRBJ rearrangement plots, CDR3 size and DJ length profiles, and Simpson's diversity index were used to assess repertoires. The most abundant DNA sequence in the deep sequencing data was defined as the immunodominant clone. CDR3 amino acid sequences were screened for sharing across subjects and compared with published repertoires and the VDJdb database. Using fastp at Q25 and MiXCR, TCRdb reprocessed the public reads and kept productive beta chains. A single entry per CDR3 protein holds the most common genes and DNA from its merged rows. The V and J calls and clone size come from TCRdb's table, not from the authors' own analysis. This sample comprises approximately 470,000 distinct CDR3 sequences, over 25% of them detected only once. Less than 0.85% of the sample comes from the top ten.

Results and caveats for the whole study, not just this receptor: Although 25 to 30 CD8+ CDR3 sequences were shared by patients and controls, these sequences appeared highly expressed in patients and within the immunodominant clones of patients. Between patients and healthy controls, no significant difference in CD8+ Simpson's diversity was found (P=0.060).

The sequence came from a human donor with aplastic anemia. Sequences were obtained from sorted CD4+, CD8+, or CD8+CD57+ T cells (not recorded which) from PBMCs. The sequence joins TRBV10-3 to TRBJ1-5; matching of 6 bases hints at TRBD1 as the D gene. The DNA reads TGTGCCATCAGTGAGTCTCAGGGGCAGCCCCAGCATTTT. The translation is CAISESQGQPQHF.